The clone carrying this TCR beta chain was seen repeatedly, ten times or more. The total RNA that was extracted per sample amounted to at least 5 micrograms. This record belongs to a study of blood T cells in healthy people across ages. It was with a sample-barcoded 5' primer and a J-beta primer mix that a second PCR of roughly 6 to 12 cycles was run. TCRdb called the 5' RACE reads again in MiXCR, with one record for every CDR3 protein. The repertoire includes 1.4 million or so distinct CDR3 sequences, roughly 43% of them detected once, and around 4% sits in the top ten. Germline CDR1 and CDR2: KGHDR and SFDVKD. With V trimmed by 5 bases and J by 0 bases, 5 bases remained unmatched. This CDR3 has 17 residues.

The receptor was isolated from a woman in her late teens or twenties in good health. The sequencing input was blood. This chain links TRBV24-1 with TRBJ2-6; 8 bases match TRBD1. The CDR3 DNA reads TGTGCCACCAGTGGACAGGGGTCCTTCTCTGGGGCCAACGTCCTGACTTTC. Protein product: CATSGQGSFSGANVLTF.